These T cell receptor beta chains were read from a single sample in a study of CD4+ T cells in melanoma. The table came from immunoSEQ multiplex PCR; TCRdb's copy has only in-frame clones and leaves some out. The sample shows 140,000 or so clones, over 90% of them seen only once. The source of these receptors is a human donor with melanoma. Each CDR3 is given with its conserved first and last residue. Each record gives: J gene, V gene, clone size, D gene, CDR3 DNA, CDR3 protein. A D gene is named only where the DNA matches it firmly. Size is stated for part of the rows, as once, few or many counts, or as a class when the clone is expanded.

J gene: TRBJ2-5
V gene: TRBV10-2
clone size: .
D gene: .
CDR3 DNA: TGCGCCAGCAGTGAGTCGTTTAGCGGAAAAGGAGAGACCCAGTACTTC
CDR3 protein: CASSESFSGKGETQYF

J gene: TRBJ1-1
V gene: TRBV4-1
clone size: .
D gene: .
CDR3 DNA: TGCGCCAGCAGCCAAGGGCTCGGGGCTACAGACACTGAAGCTTTCTTT
CDR3 protein: CASSQGLGATDTEAFF

J gene: TRBJ1-2
V gene: TRBV18
clone size: .
D gene: TRBD1
CDR3 DNA: TGTGCCAGCTCACCAGTTACAGGGGAAGCCGCCTACACCTTC
CDR3 protein: CASSPVTGEAAYTF

J gene: TRBJ2-2
V gene: TRBV7-3
clone size: once
D gene: .
CDR3 DNA: TGTGCCAGCAGTTTACAGGGGGGGTTTAACACCGGGGAGCTGTTTTTT
CDR3 protein: CASSLQGGFNTGELFF

J gene: TRBJ2-6
V gene: TRBV5-1
clone size: .
D gene: .
CDR3 DNA: TGCGCCAGCAGCTCTGGTTCTGGGGCCAACGTCCTGACTTTC
CDR3 protein: CASSSGSGANVLTF

J gene: TRBJ2-5
V gene: TRBV15
clone size: .
D gene: TRBD1
CDR3 DNA: TGTGCCACCAGCCTTAACAGGGGCCGGCAAGAGACCCAGTACTTC
CDR3 protein: CATSLNRGRQETQYF

J gene: TRBJ1-6
V gene: TRBV30
clone size: .
D gene: .
CDR3 DNA: TGTGCCTGGAGTACTGAGGGGACCAATTCACCCCTCCACTTT
CDR3 protein: CAWSTEGTNSPLHF

J gene: TRBJ2-1
V gene: TRBV7-7
clone size: .
D gene: TRBD2
CDR3 DNA: TGTGCCAGCAGGCCTAGCGGGGGGGGCTACAATGAGCAGTTCTTC
CDR3 protein: CASRPSGGGYNEQFF

J gene: TRBJ1-2
V gene: TRBV20-1
clone size: .
D gene: .
CDR3 DNA: TGCGTTACAGGCCACAACTATGGCTACACCTTC
CDR3 protein: CVTGHNYGYTF

J gene: TRBJ2-6
V gene: TRBV18
clone size: .
D gene: .
CDR3 DNA: TGTGCCAGCTCACCCCTAGGGGGGACTGGGGCCAACGTCCTGACTTTC
CDR3 protein: CASSPLGGTGANVLTF

J gene: TRBJ1-1
V gene: TRBV5-1
clone size: .
D gene: .
CDR3 DNA: TGCGCCAGCAGCCCGACGCCGGGGCGGGACATGAACACTGAAGCTTTCTTT
CDR3 protein: CASSPTPGRDMNTEAFF

J gene: TRBJ1-6
V gene: TRBV9
clone size: .
D gene: .
CDR3 DNA: TGTGCCAGCAGCGTAGGCCCGGGAGATTCACCCCTCCACTTT
CDR3 protein: CASSVGPGDSPLHF

J gene: TRBJ2-4
V gene: TRBV2
clone size: .
D gene: TRBD1
CDR3 DNA: TGTGCCAGCAGTGACAGGGGGATTACCAAAAACATTCAGTACTTC
CDR3 protein: CASSDRGITKNIQYF

J gene: TRBJ2-5
V gene: TRBV5-4
clone size: .
D gene: .
CDR3 DNA: TGTGCCAGCAGCTTGGCCTTACAAGAGACCCAGTACTTC
CDR3 protein: CASSLALQETQYF

J gene: TRBJ1-2
V gene: TRBV9
clone size: once
D gene: .
CDR3 DNA: TGTGCCAGCAGCGTAGGCACAGGAGACTATGGCTACACCTTC
CDR3 protein: CASSVGTGDYGYTF

J gene: TRBJ1-4
V gene: TRBV10-2
clone size: .
D gene: TRBD1
CDR3 DNA: TGCGCCAGCAGCCTGCCCGACAGGGGGAATGAAAAACTGTTTTTT
CDR3 protein: CASSLPDRGNEKLFF

J gene: TRBJ2-5
V gene: TRBV2
clone size: few
D gene: TRBD2
CDR3 DNA: TGTGCCAGCAGTGGGGGACTAGCAGAGACCCAGTACTTC
CDR3 protein: CASSGGLAETQYF

J gene: TRBJ2-1
V gene: TRBV5-1
clone size: .
D gene: TRBD1
CDR3 DNA: TGCGCCAGCAGCTTTGATGGACAGGGGTACAATGAGCAGTTCTTC
CDR3 protein: CASSFDGQGYNEQFF

J gene: TRBJ1-6
V gene: TRBV14
clone size: .
D gene: TRBD1
CDR3 DNA: TGTGCCAGCAGCCGGGACAGGGGACGGGATACTTCACCCCTCCACTTT
CDR3 protein: CASSRDRGRDTSPLHF

J gene: TRBJ2-3
V gene: TRBV5-1
clone size: .
D gene: .
CDR3 DNA: TGCGCCAGCAGCTTGGGGTTGGGCCCAAGGAGCACAGATACGCAGTATTTT
CDR3 protein: CASSLGLGPRSTDTQYF

J gene: TRBJ2-7
V gene: TRBV19
clone size: once
D gene: .
CDR3 DNA: TGTGCCAGTAGTTCCCAGGCCGGGGGCGAGCAGTACTTC
CDR3 protein: CASSSQAGGEQYF

J gene: TRBJ2-5
V gene: TRBV2
clone size: .
D gene: TRBD1
CDR3 DNA: TGTGCCAGCAGTACCCTAGGGGGCCATGAGGAGACCCAGTACTTC
CDR3 protein: CASSTLGGHEETQYF

J gene: TRBJ2-7
V gene: TRBV30
clone size: .
D gene: TRBD1
CDR3 DNA: TGTGCCTGGAGAGGGGACAGGGGTGGCGAGCAGTACTTC
CDR3 protein: CAWRGDRGGEQYF

J gene: TRBJ2-5
V gene: TRBV5-1
clone size: .
D gene: TRBD1
CDR3 DNA: TGCGCCAGCAGCCCAGGGACAGGGGGTCAAGAGACCCAGTACTTC
CDR3 protein: CASSPGTGGQETQYF